This is a list of T cell receptor beta chains from one sample in a study of blood T cell repertoires in COVID-19. TCRdb keeps only in-frame clones here, not all; method: immunoSEQ multiplex PCR. The sample records just under 85,000 clones, about 83% being singletons. What was sequenced was peripheral blood. These receptor sequences come from a woman of 80 years or more with acute or convalescent COVID-19. Both conserved end residues are part of each CDR3. The order of the fields is clone size, V gene, J gene, D gene, CDR3 protein, CDR3 DNA. A D gene is named only where the DNA matches it firmly. Not every row has a clone size; where given, it reads once, few, many or a size class.

>few|TRBV29-1|TRBJ2-7|TRBD2
CSTTGTSLAEQYF
TGCAGCACTACCGGGACTAGCCTGGCCGAGCAGTACTTC
>-|TRBV6-2/TRBV6-3|TRBJ2-1|-
CASSSLSRSYNEQFF
TGTGCCAGCAGTAGTTTAAGCCGCTCCTACAATGAGCAGTTCTTC
>-|TRBV12-5|TRBJ2-7|TRBD1
CASGVSVGQVAEQYF
TGTGCTAGTGGTGTGTCCGTAGGACAGGTAGCCGAGCAGTACTTC
>-|TRBV30|TRBJ2-2|TRBD2
CAWKSGGSPPGELFF
TGTGCCTGGAAATCGGGGGGGAGTCCTCCCGGGGAGCTGTTTTTT
>-|TRBV28|TRBJ2-7|TRBD2
CASRAASGGDYEQYF
TGTGCCAGCAGGGCAGCTAGCGGGGGAGACTACGAGCAGTACTTC
>-|TRBV11-3|TRBJ2-1|-
CASSSIHNEQFF
TGTGCCAGCAGCTCTATCCACAATGAGCAGTTCTTC
>-|TRBV2|TRBJ2-5|-
CASRGDKETQYF
TGTGCCAGCAGGGGGGACAAAGAGACCCAGTACTTC
>-|TRBV2|TRBJ2-7|TRBD2
CASTGGSGRIRSYEQYF
TGTGCCAGCACCGGGGGTAGCGGGAGGATTCGCTCCTACGAGCAGTACTTC
>-|TRBV5-1|TRBJ2-1|-
CASSLDPSSYNEQFF
TGCGCCAGCAGCTTGGACCCCAGCTCCTACAATGAGCAGTTCTTC
>-|TRBV5-1|TRBJ2-5|TRBD2
CASRGEETQYF
TGCGCCAGCCGGGGGGAAGAGACCCAGTACTTC
>-|TRBV28|TRBJ1-2|TRBD1
CASSVTDRAYGYTF
TGTGCCAGCAGTGTGACGGACAGGGCCTATGGCTACACCTTC
>-|TRBV5-1|TRBJ2-2|TRBD1
CASSLQGAGGELFF
TGCGCCAGCAGCTTGCAGGGGGCCGGTGGGGAGCTGTTTTTT
>-|TRBV6-1|TRBJ2-1|TRBD2
CASSGRLAGLYNEQFF
TGTGCCAGCAGTGGTCGACTAGCGGGACTCTACAATGAGCAGTTCTTC
>-|TRBV6-7|TRBJ2-6|-
CASSYQKTKILFQFSGANVLTF
TGTGCCAGCAGTTACCAGAAAACTAAAATATTATTCCAATTTTCTGGGGCCAACGTCCTGACTTTC
>-|TRBV5-5|TRBJ1-2|-
CASSFAGANYGYTF
TGTGCCAGCAGCTTCGCAGGGGCCAACTATGGCTACACCTTC
>-|TRBV3-1/TRBV3-2|TRBJ2-1|-
CASSLSLVTEQFF
TGTGCCAGCAGCCTTTCACTGGTCACTGAGCAGTTCTTC
>-|TRBV12-5|TRBJ2-5|-
CASGSKVGGPQETQYF
TGTGCTAGTGGTTCAAAGGTTGGCGGCCCCCAAGAGACCCAGTACTTC
>-|TRBV28|TRBJ1-4|TRBD1
CASSLTGGNEKLFF
TGTGCCAGCAGTCTTACAGGGGGTAATGAAAAACTGTTTTTT
>once|TRBV21-1|TRBJ2-7|-
CASSTSGTGGYEQYF
TGTGCCAGCAGCACATCCGGGACAGGGGGCTACGAGCAGTACTTC
>-|TRBV6-6|TRBJ2-5|-
CASSYTGSETQYF
TGTGCCAGCAGTTACACGGGGTCGGAGACCCAGTACTTC
>-|TRBV18|TRBJ2-1|-
CASSPTTNYNEQFF
TGTGCCAGCTCACCCACTACGAACTACAATGAGCAGTTCTTC
>-|TRBV27|TRBJ1-2|-
CASSWVREKCGYTF
TGTGCCAGCAGTTGGGTCAGGGAAAAGTGTGGCTACACCTTC
>-|TRBV28|TRBJ2-7|TRBD2
CASSLSSGEAGYEQYF
TGTGCCAGCAGTTTATCTAGCGGGGAGGCGGGCTACGAGCAGTACTTC
>-|TRBV3-1/TRBV3-2|TRBJ2-4|-
CASSPTGTKNIQYF
TGTGCCAGCAGCCCCACCGGGACTAAAAACATTCAGTACTTC
>once|TRBV6-5|TRBJ2-7|TRBD1
CASRPGTGTYEQYF
TGTGCCAGCAGGCCCGGGACAGGCACCTACGAGCAGTACTTC
>-|TRBV28|TRBJ2-7|-
CASTLGGGNTYEQYF
TGTGCCAGCACTCTAGGAGGGGGCAACACCTACGAGCAGTACTTC
>-|TRBV7-6|TRBJ2-1|TRBD2
CASSLAVPSGSYNEQFF
TGTGCCAGCAGCTTAGCGGTGCCTAGCGGGAGTTACAATGAGCAGTTCTTC
>-|TRBV7-9|TRBJ1-2|TRBD1
CASSLGGQGNYGYTF
TGTGCCAGCAGCTTAGGTGGACAGGGTAACTATGGCTACACCTTC
>-|TRBV3-1/TRBV3-2|TRBJ2-5|-
CASSQDRGWDWETQYF
TGTGCCAGCAGCCAAGATAGGGGCTGGGATTGGGAGACCCAGTACTTC
>-|TRBV6-5|TRBJ1-5|TRBD1
CASRQGEGNQPQHF
TGTGCCAGCCGACAGGGGGAAGGCAATCAGCCCCAGCATTTT
>once|TRBV15|TRBJ2-3|TRBD2
CATSRDLPSGTDTQYF
TGTGCCACCAGCAGAGATCTCCCTAGCGGGACAGATACGCAGTATTTT
>once|TRBV18|TRBJ2-1|TRBD2
CASSPGLARRNEQFF
TGTGCCAGCTCACCAGGACTAGCGAGAAGAAATGAGCAGTTCTTC
>few|TRBV7-9|TRBJ2-2|TRBD1
CASTRRTGDSTGELFF
TGTGCCAGCACAAGACGGACAGGGGATTCCACCGGGGAGCTGTTTTTT
>-|TRBV10-3|TRBJ2-5|-
CAISESTASGTQYF
TGTGCCATCAGTGAGTCGACGGCGAGCGGGACCCAGTACTTC
>-|TRBV11-3|TRBJ2-1|-
CASSVSYEQFF
TGTGCCAGCAGCGTTAGCTATGAGCAGTTCTTC
>-|TRBV18|TRBJ1-2|-
CASSLQRYGYTF
TGTGCCAGCTCACTCCAGCGCTATGGCTACACCTTC
>-|TRBV7-3|TRBJ2-5|-
CASSLGLEETQYF
TGTGCCAGCAGCCTTGGACTGGAAGAGACCCAGTACTTC
>-|TRBV7-6|TRBJ2-5|-
CASSLGPSQETQYF
TGTGCCAGCAGCTTGGGCCCCTCACAAGAGACCCAGTACTTC
>-|TRBV5-1|TRBJ2-2|TRBD2
CASSLLAGNTGELFF
TGCGCCAGCAGCTTACTAGCGGGGAACACCGGGGAGCTGTTTTTT
>-|TRBV7-6|TRBJ1-6|TRBD1
CASSRGTGLVSYNSPLHF
TGTGCCAGCAGCCGCGGGACAGGGCTCGTCTCCTATAATTCACCCCTCCACTTT
>-|TRBV27|TRBJ2-5|-
CASSLRAGEIQETQYF
TGTGCCAGCAGTTTAAGGGCAGGGGAGATCCAAGAGACCCAGTACTTC
>-|TRBV5-6|TRBJ2-7|TRBD2
CASSYRLREDSYEQYF
TGTGCCAGCAGCTATCGTTTGCGGGAGGACTCCTACGAGCAGTACTTC
>-|TRBV2|TRBJ2-1|-
CASRAGTGNNEQFF
TGTGCCAGCAGGGCCGGGACTGGAAACAATGAGCAGTTCTTC
>-|TRBV11-2|TRBJ2-7|TRBD1
CASSSDRVYEQYF
TGTGCCAGCAGCTCAGACAGGGTCTACGAGCAGTACTTC
>-|TRBV5-3|TRBJ2-5|TRBD2
CARSLGREGAQETQYF
TGTGCCAGAAGCTTGGGGCGGGAGGGGGCCCAAGAGACCCAGTACTTC
>-|TRBV19|TRBJ2-7|TRBD2
CASSIASGSSYEQYF
TGTGCCAGTAGTATAGCTAGCGGGAGTTCCTACGAGCAGTACTTC
>-|TRBV5-1|TRBJ2-5|TRBD2
CASSPRGLEGETQYF
TGCGCCAGCAGCCCGAGGGGACTAGAGGGGGAGACCCAGTACTTC
>-|TRBV9|TRBJ1-2|TRBD1
CASSGTGETYGYTF
TGTGCCAGCAGCGGGACAGGTGAAACTTATGGCTACACCTTC